This entry features one T cell receptor (beta chain) sequence. Its target is not known. From germline, CDR1 is MNHEY and CDR2 SVGAGI. V lost 6 bases, J lost 1 base, and 5 bases stayed unmatched. The CDR3 runs 15 residues. The sample belongs to a study of T cell responses to AZD1222 COVID-19 vaccine. The protocol was immunoSEQ multiplex PCR, while the TCRdb copy is restricted to in-frame clones and leaves out a portion. The sample includes 70,000 to 80,000 clones, 86% seen only once; the top ten take roughly 2.7%. Study-wide points: Across the whole spike, CD4 TCRs peaked at regions 160-218 and 743-854. Only after the peak T cell response were repertoires sampled.

This clonotype was sampled from an adult in good health. This specimen was peripheral blood, taken on day 0 of AZD1222 vaccination. This rearrangement joins TRBV6-5 to TRBJ2-3, with TRBD2 matching over 9 bases. The CDR3 bases are TGTGCCAGCAGCCGAGCGGGAGGAGGCACAGATACGCAGTATTTT. Translation gives CASSRAGGGTDTQYF.